This T cell receptor (beta chain) was obtained from a study of PD-L1 blockade in urothelial cancer. Study-level information: Blood-derived samples held a median approximately 140,000 T cells.

For this clone: Relative to the germline gene, one junction end is altered; a read error may explain this.

Germline loops: CDR1 MNHNS, CDR2 SASEGT. The CDR3 contains 13 residues. Documented time point: pretreatment peripheral blood. Locally advanced or metastatic urothelial carcinoma was present in patients. Using immunoSEQ multiplex PCR, the repertoire was profiled, and TCRdb retains in-frame clones only, with some absent. Of around 50,000 clones in the sample, over 65% were seen once. The specimen was PBMCs, collected around atezolizumab (anti-PD-L1) treatment. This sequence originates from a man aged 50-60 years with urothelial cancer. The V call is TRBV6-1, the J call TRBJ2-7, with D possibly TRBD1 on 6 matching bases. The CDR3 DNA reads TGTGCCAGAAGTGAAGCGCCAGGGGTCGAGCAGTACTTC. Translated, it gives CARSEAPGVEQYF.